This T cell receptor (beta chain) was retrieved from a study of control samples from healthy donors and cancer patients. The protocol was immunoSEQ multiplex PCR, while the TCRdb copy is restricted to in-frame clones and leaves out a portion. The sample contains about 100,000 clones, 85% to 90% of which appear only once. Germline V CDR1 and CDR2: SNHLY, FYNNEI. The CDR3 totals 14 residues. Trimming removed 8 bases at V and 1 base at J, with 13 bases between. Input material: blood. This chain connects TRBV2 to TRBJ2-3; D unclear. This sequence was found in a man aged 25 to 40 in good health. CDR3 sequence (DNA): TGTGCCAGCGGCGGAAGCGAACGCACAGATACGCAGTATTTT. This sequence encodes CASGGSERTDTQYF. Filled out from reference TRBV2 and TRBJ2-3, the complete variable domain reads EPEVTQTPSHQVTQMGQEVILRCVPISNHLYFYWYRQILGQKVEFLVSFYNNEISEKSEIFDDQFSVERPDGSNFTLKIRSTKLEDSAMYFCASGGSERTDTQYFGPGTRLTVL.